These 17 T cell receptor beta chains share one sample of origin, sequenced in a study of T cell responses to AZD1222 COVID-19 vaccine. Produced via immunoSEQ multiplex PCR; TCRdb's table is partial and in-frame only. The data contain more than 150,000 clones, roughly 91% of them singletons. Sequenced material: peripheral blood, taken 28 days after the second AZD1222 dose. Receptor source: an adult who received the AZD1222 COVID-19 vaccine.

This clone was seen once. V usage is TRBV15 and J usage is TRBJ2-5; 13 bases agree with TRBD2. Germline trimming cut 0 bases from V and 2 bases from J; bases unmatched to any gene: 12. CDR3 length: 20 amino acids. The germline gives CDR1 LNHNV, CDR2 YYDKDF (reference sequence). The CDR3 nucleotides read TGTGCCACCAGCAGAGACCCGCAGCGGACTAGCGGGAGCGAACAAGAGACCCAGTACTTC. Its protein product is CATSRDPQRTSGSEQETQYF.

The chain employs TRBV4-1 and TRBJ2-2; 8 nucleotides agree with TRBD2. Germline trimming cut 3 bases from V and 5 bases from J; bases unmatched to any gene: 11. Germline lookup yields CDR1 MGHRA and CDR2 YSYEKL. This CDR3 comprises 17 residues. The CDR3 coding sequence is TGCGCCAGCAGCCACCCCCCCGGGACTAGGGGGACCGGGGAGCTGTTTTTT. Protein: CASSHPPGTRGTGELFF.

The CDR3 loop reads CASSETPDTYEQYF. CDR3 DNA sequence: TGTGCCAGCAGTGAGACACCGGACACCTACGAGCAGTACTTC. V usage is TRBV6-4 and J usage is TRBJ2-7; D possibly corresponds to TRBD1 (5 bases). The CDR3 has 14 amino acids. V was cut by 3 bases and J by 2 bases, with 11 bases left in between. The germline V gene has CDR1 MRHNA and CDR2 SNTAGT.

The chain carries TRBV2 and TRBJ2-7; maybe TRBD2 (5 bases). CDR3 length equals 13 residues. CDR1 and CDR2 from the germline V gene are SNHLY and FYNNEI. The V end lost 6 bases, the J end lost 1 base, and 10 bases lay between the germline ends. The CDR3 DNA is TGTGCCAGCAGGGCTAGCCGATCCTACGAGCAGTACTTC. Residues: CASRASRSYEQYF.

This chain uses TRBV4-2 with TRBJ2-1, with D possibly being TRBD1 (7 bases). The CDR3 has 20 amino acids. V lost 0 bases, J lost 6 bases, and 27 bases lay in between. Germline lookup yields CDR1 LGHNA and CDR2 YNFKEQ. The CDR3 DNA reads TGTGCCAGCAGCCAAGATCGGGGGCAGGGGGTACGGGCAGGGGGCAATGAGCAGTTCTTC. It encodes CASSQDRGQGVRAGGNEQFF.

The rearrangement joins TRBV30 to TRBJ1-5; D not resolved. Trimming pared 2 bases from V and 4 bases from J, leaving 9 bases between. The V gene's germline CDR1 is GTSNPN and CDR2 SVGIG (reference sequence). This CDR3 contains 13 residues. This CDR3 reads CAWSKGRNQPQHF. CDR3 DNA: TGTGCCTGGAGTAAGGGTCGGAATCAGCCCCAGCATTTT.

This clone was detected a few times. J is TRBJ2-2 and V is TRBV24-1, with 7 bases aligning to TRBD1. CDR3 size: 15 residues. V was clipped by 7 bases and J by 2 bases; unmatched bases: 6. In germline, CDR1 is KGHDR, CDR2 SFDVKD. CDR3 protein: CATRPGQRNTGELFF. Here the CDR3 DNA reads TGTGCCACCAGGCCGGGACAGAGAAACACCGGGGAGCTGTTTTTT.

V usage is TRBV5-1 and J usage is TRBJ1-5, with D uncertain. Germline V lookup: CDR1 SGHRS, CDR2 YFSETQ. V was trimmed by 0 bases and J by 5 bases, leaving 9 bases between them. The CDR3 consists of 14 residues. CDR3 loop: CASSLASGDQPQHF. CDR3 DNA sequence: TGCGCCAGCAGCTTGGCGAGCGGGGATCAGCCCCAGCATTTT.

The chain is built from TRBV9 and TRBJ2-1; 14 positions agree with TRBD2. Germline-derived CDR1 and CDR2 are SGDLS and YYNGEE. V shed 4 bases, J shed 7 bases, and the junction held 7 bases outside the gene matches. The CDR3 covers 16 residues. CDR3 sequence reads: CASSPRLAGGPNEQFF. The CDR3 DNA is TGTGCCAGCAGCCCTCGACTAGCGGGAGGGCCTAATGAGCAGTTCTTC.

The rearrangement uses TRBV4-1 and TRBJ2-5; 7 nucleotides line up with TRBD2. The CDR3 runs to 17 residues. The germline gives CDR1 MGHRA, CDR2 YSYEKL. Unmatched junction bases numbered 17, after V lost 3 bases and J lost 7 bases. CDR3 in DNA: TGCGCCAGCAGCCAGCCTCGTGCCGGGAGGACCTCGAGGACCCAGTACTTC. As protein: CASSQPRAGRTSRTQYF.

The chain combines TRBV28 with TRBJ2-7; 7 bases match TRBD2. J gave up 2 bases and V 6 bases, and 10 bases lay outside the gene matches. Germline CDR1 and CDR2: MDHEN and SYDVKM. CDR3 length: 15 amino acids. Written as DNA, the CDR3 is TGTGCCAGCAGGTACGGGGCTAGCGGCACCTACGAGCAGTACTTC. Protein: CASRYGASGTYEQYF.

The chain couples TRBV19 to TRBJ2-3; TRBD2 aligns across 14 bases. CDR3 length: 19 amino acids. J lost 3 bases, V lost 6 bases, and 14 bases had no gene match. CDR1 and CDR2 from the germline V gene are LNHDA and SQIVND (reference sequence). In DNA form, the CDR3 reads TGTGCCAGTAGCCTCCCTGTCGCCGGGACTAGCGGGAGTACAGATACGCAGTATTTT. Translated: CASSLPVAGTSGSTDTQYF.

This clone has only one observation. The chain is built from TRBV12-5 and TRBJ2-1; D is possibly TRBD1 (5 bases). This CDR3 has 14 amino acids. Trimming removed 6 bases from V and 0 bases from J, with 9 bases in between. The V gene's germline CDR1 is LGHNT and CDR2 FRNRAP. The CDR3, as DNA: TGTGCTAGTGGCGGTGACAGCTCCTACAATGAGCAGTTCTTC. Translation: CASGGDSSYNEQFF.

The V gene is TRBV5-6, the J gene TRBJ2-7, with D hard to call. V shed 3 bases and J shed 4 bases, with 5 bases lying between them. Germline CDR1 reads SGHDT; CDR2 reads YYEEEE. CDR3 length: 11 residues. The DNA of the CDR3 is TGTGCCAGCAGCTCGCTTTACGAGCAGTACTTC. Residues: CASSSLYEQYF.

The chain recombines TRBV24-1 with TRBJ2-1, with 7 bases that match TRBD1. This CDR3 has 13 amino acids. Germline CDR1 is KGHDR and CDR2 is SFDVKD. Unmatched junction bases numbered 3, after V lost 4 bases and J lost 7 bases. The CDR3 protein is CATSESQGNEQFF. CDR3 bases: TGTGCCACCAGTGAGTCACAGGGGAATGAGCAGTTCTTC.

Concerning this clone: Different DNA sequences within this sample yield the same CDR3. V usage is TRBV9 and J usage is TRBJ1-2; a possible D gene is TRBD1 (5 bases). This CDR3 contains 13 residues. Germline CDR1 reads SGDLS; CDR2 reads YYNGEE. The germline V and J ends were trimmed by 0 bases and 3 bases, with 6 bases remaining between them. The CDR3 sequence is CASSVGGDYGYTF. The CDR3 DNA follows: TGTGCCAGCAGCGTAGGGGGCGACTATGGCTACACCTTC.

The rearrangement links TRBV19 to TRBJ2-5, with D possibly TRBD1 on 5 matching bases. The CDR3 length is 15 residues. V was shortened by 0 bases and J by 3 bases, with 11 bases between the two germline ends. Germline values: CDR1 LNHDA, CDR2 SQIVND (reference sequence). The DNA for the CDR3 is TGTGCCAGTAGTATAGATGGCAGGGTTAAAGAGACCCAGTACTTC. Translation gives CASSIDGRVKETQYF.